The rows below give T cell receptor beta chains drawn from one sample of a study of post-analysis software for immune sequencing data. Each CDR3 protein is one row after TCRdb ran MiXCR on the PCR reads. The sample lists around 250,000 distinct CDR3 sequences; 30% to 45% were seen once. Sequenced input: blood. All receptors derive from a girl aged 5 to 17 with multiple sclerosis. CDR3s include the opening cysteine and the closing phenylalanine or tryptophan.

J,V,CDR3
TRBJ2-3,TRBV5-1,CASSKRTSGGRTDTQYF
TRBJ1-5,TRBV4-1,CASSQDLSQIGQPQHF
TRBJ1-6,TRBV5-1,CASSLGNSPLHF
TRBJ1-6,TRBV2,CASNLKTGGGYNSPLHF
TRBJ2-7,TRBV5-1,CASSLASGHPGTYEQYF
TRBJ2-5,TRBV6-2/TRBV6-3,CASSYSASGGKTQYF
TRBJ2-6,TRBV7-8,CASSLEAGVGANVLTF
TRBJ1-1,TRBV2,CASSAAGGTEAFF
TRBJ2-5,TRBV18,CASSLGRRGTETQYF
TRBJ2-2,TRBV4-1,CASSQVRGAERFF
TRBJ2-7,TRBV6-1,CASSMYPREESYEQYF
TRBJ2-7,TRBV6-1,CASGTGLSYEQYF
TRBJ1-5,TRBV4-1,CASSLLSGTINQPQHF
TRBJ1-2,TRBV24-1,CATSDPDRGYGYTF
TRBJ1-2,TRBV7-9,CASSPSPAIYGYTF
TRBJ1-5,TRBV27,CASSSLGGSNQPQHF
TRBJ1-1,TRBV30,CAWRPPLGRSTEAFF
TRBJ2-1,TRBV2,CASRVGLAGNEQFF
TRBJ2-3,TRBV12-3/TRBV12-4,CTSSLAGTDTQYF
TRBJ2-3,TRBV9,CASSDSGRGDTQYF
TRBJ2-2,TRBV5-1,CASSLESGANTGELFF
TRBJ2-3,TRBV20-1,CSASSSSGAGDTQYF
TRBJ2-3,TRBV9,CASSVSPSGRYQDTQYF
TRBJ2-7,TRBV5-1,CASSLTPGQGYEQYF
TRBJ2-1,TRBV7-8,CASSFRTVGAYNEQFF
.,TRBV29-1,CSSGEGETQYF